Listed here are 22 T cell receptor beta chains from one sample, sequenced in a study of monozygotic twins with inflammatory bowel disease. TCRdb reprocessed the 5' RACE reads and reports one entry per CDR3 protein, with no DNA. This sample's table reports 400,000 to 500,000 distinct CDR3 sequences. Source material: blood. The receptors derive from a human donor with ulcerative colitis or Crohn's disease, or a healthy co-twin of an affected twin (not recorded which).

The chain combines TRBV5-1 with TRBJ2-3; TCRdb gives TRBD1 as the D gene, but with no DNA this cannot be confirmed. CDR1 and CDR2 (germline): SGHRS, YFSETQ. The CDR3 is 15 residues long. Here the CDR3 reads CASSLWDGRTDTQYF.

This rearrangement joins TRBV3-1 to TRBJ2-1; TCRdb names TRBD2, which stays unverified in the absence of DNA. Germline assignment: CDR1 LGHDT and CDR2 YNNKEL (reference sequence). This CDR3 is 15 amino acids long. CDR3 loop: CASSLSGGASNEQFF.

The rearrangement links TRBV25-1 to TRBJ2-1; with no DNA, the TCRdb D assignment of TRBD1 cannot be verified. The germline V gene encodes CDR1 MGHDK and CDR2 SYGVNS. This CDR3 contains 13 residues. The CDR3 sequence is CASRNPGGVEQFF.

This CDR3 is CAWTPGTGDYSPLHF. This chain joins TRBV30 and TRBJ1-6; TCRdb lists TRBD1, though no DNA is available to test this call. The CDR3 loop spans 15 amino acids. Germline V gives CDR1 GTSNPN, CDR2 SVGIG (reference sequence).

Here the CDR3 reads CAISDSLGANNSPLHF. The chain uses TRBV10-3 and TRBJ1-6. Germline V gene sequence: CDR1 ENHRY, CDR2 SYGVKD. The CDR3 loop spans 16 amino acids.

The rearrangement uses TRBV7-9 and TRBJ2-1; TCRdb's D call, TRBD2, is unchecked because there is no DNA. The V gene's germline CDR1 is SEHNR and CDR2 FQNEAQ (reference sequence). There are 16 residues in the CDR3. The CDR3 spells CASSLVAGAPHNEQFF.

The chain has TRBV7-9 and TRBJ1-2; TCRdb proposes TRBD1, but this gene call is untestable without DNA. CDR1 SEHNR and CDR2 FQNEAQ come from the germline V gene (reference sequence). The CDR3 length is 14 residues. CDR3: CASSPPMGSRSYTF.

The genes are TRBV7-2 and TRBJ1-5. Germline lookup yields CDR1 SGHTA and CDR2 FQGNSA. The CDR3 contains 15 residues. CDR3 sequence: CASSFGHRGGQPQHF.

The CDR3 sequence: CASSLTGYTQYF. The genes are TRBV5-4 and TRBJ2-3. Germline V gene lookup returns CDR1 SGHNT and CDR2 YYREEE (reference sequence). The CDR3 totals 12 residues. Full variable domain (remainder filled in from reference TRBV5-4 and TRBJ2-3): ETGVTQSPTHLIKTRGQQVTLRCSSQSGHNTVSWYQQALGQGPQFIFQYYREEENGRGNFPPRFSGLQFPNYSSELNVNALELDDSALYLCASSLTGYTQYFGPGTRLTVL.

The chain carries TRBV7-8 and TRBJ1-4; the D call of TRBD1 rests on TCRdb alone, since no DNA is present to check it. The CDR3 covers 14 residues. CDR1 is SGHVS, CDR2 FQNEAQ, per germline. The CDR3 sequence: CASSKGQGREKLFF.

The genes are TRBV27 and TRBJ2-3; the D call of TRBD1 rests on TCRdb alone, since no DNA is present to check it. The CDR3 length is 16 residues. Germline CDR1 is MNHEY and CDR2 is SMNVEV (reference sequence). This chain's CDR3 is CASTPETDLGTDTQYF.

Here the CDR3 reads CASSSRQGGWTEAFF. This chain connects TRBV12-3 or TRBV12-4 to TRBJ1-1; the TCRdb D gene call, TRBD1, has no DNA to confirm it. The CDR3 consists of 15 residues.

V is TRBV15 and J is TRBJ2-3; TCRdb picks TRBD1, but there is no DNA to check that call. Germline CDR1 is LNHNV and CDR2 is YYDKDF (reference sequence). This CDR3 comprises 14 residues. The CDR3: CATRDGGLSDTQYF. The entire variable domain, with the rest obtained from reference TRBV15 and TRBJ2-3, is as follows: DAMVIQNPRYQVTQFGKPVTLSCSQTLNHNVMYWYQQKSSQAPKLLFHYYDKDFNNEADTPDNFQSRRPNTSFCFLDIRSPGLGDTAMYLCATRDGGLSDTQYFGPGTRLTVL.

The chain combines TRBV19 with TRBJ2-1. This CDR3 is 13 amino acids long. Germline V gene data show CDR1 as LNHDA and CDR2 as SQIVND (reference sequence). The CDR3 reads CASKSGNYNEQFF.

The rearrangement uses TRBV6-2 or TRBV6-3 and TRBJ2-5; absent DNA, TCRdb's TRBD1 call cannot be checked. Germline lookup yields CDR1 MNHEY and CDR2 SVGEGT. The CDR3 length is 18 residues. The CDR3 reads CASSRPANGGESQETQYF.

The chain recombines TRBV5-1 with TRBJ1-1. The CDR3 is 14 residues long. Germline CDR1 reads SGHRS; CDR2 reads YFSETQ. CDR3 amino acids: CASSDGDRNTEAFF.

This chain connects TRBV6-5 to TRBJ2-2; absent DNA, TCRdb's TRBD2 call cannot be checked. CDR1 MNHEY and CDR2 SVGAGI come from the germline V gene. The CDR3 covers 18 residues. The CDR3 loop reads CASSYRGLASSNTGELFF.

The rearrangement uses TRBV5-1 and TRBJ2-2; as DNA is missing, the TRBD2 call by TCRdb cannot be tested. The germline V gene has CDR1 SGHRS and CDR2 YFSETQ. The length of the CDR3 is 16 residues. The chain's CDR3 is CASSGLLAEVTGELFF. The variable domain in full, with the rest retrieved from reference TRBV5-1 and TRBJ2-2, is KAGVTQTPRYLIKTRGQQVTLSCSPISGHRSVSWYQQTPGQGLQFLFEYFSETQRNKGNFPGRFSGRQFSNSRSEMNVSTLELGDSALYLCASSGLLAEVTGELFFGEGSRLTVL.

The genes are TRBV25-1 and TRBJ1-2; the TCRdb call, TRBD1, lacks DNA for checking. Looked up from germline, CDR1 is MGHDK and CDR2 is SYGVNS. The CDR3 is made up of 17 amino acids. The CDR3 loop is CASSAFPDRGQSAGYTF.

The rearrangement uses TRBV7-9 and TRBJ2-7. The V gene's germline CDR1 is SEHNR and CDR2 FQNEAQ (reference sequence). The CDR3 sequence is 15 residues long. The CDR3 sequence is CASSLLPAGPYEQYF.

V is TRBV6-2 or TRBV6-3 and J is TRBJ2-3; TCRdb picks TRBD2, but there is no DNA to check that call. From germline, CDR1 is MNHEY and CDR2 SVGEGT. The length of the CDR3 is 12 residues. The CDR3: CASRSLADTQYF.

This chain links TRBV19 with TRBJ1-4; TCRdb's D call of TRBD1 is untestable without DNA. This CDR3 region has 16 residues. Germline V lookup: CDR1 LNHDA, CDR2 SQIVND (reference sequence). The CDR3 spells CASSTLEGATNEKLFF.